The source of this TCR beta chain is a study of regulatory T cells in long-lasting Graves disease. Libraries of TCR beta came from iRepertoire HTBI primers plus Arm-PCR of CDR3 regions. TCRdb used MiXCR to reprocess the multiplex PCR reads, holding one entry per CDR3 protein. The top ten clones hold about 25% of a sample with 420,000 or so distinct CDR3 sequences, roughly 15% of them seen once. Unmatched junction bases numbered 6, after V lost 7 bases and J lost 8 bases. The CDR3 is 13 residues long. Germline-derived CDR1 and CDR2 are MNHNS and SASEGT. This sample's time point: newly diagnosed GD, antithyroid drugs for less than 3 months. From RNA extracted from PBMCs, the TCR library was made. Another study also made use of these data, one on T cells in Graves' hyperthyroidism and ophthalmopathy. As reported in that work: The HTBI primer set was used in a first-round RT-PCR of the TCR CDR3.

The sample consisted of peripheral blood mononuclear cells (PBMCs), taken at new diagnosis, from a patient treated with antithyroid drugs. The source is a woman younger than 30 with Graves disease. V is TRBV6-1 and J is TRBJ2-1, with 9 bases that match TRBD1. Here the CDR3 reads CASNRDRVDEQFF. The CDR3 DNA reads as TGTGCCAGCAACCGGGACAGGGTCGATGAGCAGTTCTTC.